The subject of this entry is one T cell receptor beta chain. No antigen is known for it. This receptor is murine, so its gene names and germline sequences reflect the mouse genome. The read terminates 1 residue before the CDR3 end, so the remaining end is supplied by the germline J gene. The sample originates from a study of tissue T cells after allogeneic stem cell transplantation (dated by TCRdb to between 2021 and 2022). The study in broad terms: TCR beta repertoires were profiled across many tissues obtained from research autopsies of patients with and without GVHD, as well as in mouse models of GVHD. The human arm was conducted as a prospective observational study, and neither blinding nor randomization was performed. Points the paper makes about the study in general: Within patients, how anatomically similar tissues were was a major factor shaping TCR repertoire composition, regardless of disease or transplant status. The patient cohort was small and clinically heterogeneous, and sampling depth was acknowledged as a limitation. Few T cell clones were found to be shared across patients, but shared repertoire signatures across patients were revealed in a tissue-specific fashion by motif-based clustering. The study did not determine which tissue TCRs were alloreactive or antigen-specific, and some clones might have been persisting host cells. In both patients and mice, T cells from blood and spleen picked up only a limited part of the TCR repertoire that was detected in tissues.

Receptor amplification or capture employed the immunoSEQ multiplex PCR assay. Adaptive Biotechnologies performed the TCRbeta CDR3 sequencing at survey depth and reported CDR3 sequences, V/J genes, productive frequency and template counts. Amplification of TCR beta CDR3 regions was performed from genomic DNA rather than from RNA. On the authors' methods: Pairwise repertoire overlap between tissues was quantified with Jensen-Shannon divergence, where 1 means complete divergence and 0 identical. Tissues were clustered by single-linkage agglomerative hierarchical clustering of pairwise JSD values, and the clustering results were displayed as dendrograms. GLIPH2 was applied to all patient samples using simulation_depth 1000, kmer_min_depth 3, and cdr3_length_cutoff 8, and only groups with more than two unique CDR3s were retained. A standardized tissue-overlap score extrapolated Jaccard GLIPH-group overlap across patients to a standard repertoire size of 1000 clones. Linear mixed-effect models, with tissue included as a fixed effect and individual included as a random effect, were used to assess associations of diversity with clinical or experimental variables. Not all clones reach the TCRdb copy of this immuneACCESS table, which keeps in-frame sequences only. Checked studies attribute under half of the gap to unresolved V genes and leave the rest unexplained. D and trimming come from the DNA, and the V and J calls and clone size come from that table. Within this sample are some 4,000 clones, with roughly half of them counted one time only. Around 8.4% of the sample belongs to the ten largest clones.

The germline V gene sets CDR1 to SGHLS and CDR2 to HYDKME. From cysteine to phenylalanine, the CDR3 is 15 amino acids long. Only the CDR3 bases that were read are kept: 42 of them, in frame from base 1. V loses 2 bases at its end and J loses 2 bases; junction bases beyond the gene matches: 0. The time point label on this specimen signifies: mouse harvest day 7 after allogeneic transplant. Each mouse graft consisted of 10^7 T-cell-depleted bone marrow cells plus 10^6 splenic CD5+ T cells and was given by tail vein injection. A major MHC-mismatch B6 (H2b) into BALB/c (H2d) model was used to model mouse GVHD, and tissues were profiled at day 7 or 14. Mouse tissues and retro-orbital blood were harvested on day 7 or 14 post-transplant using separate sterile tools per animal; livers were flushed beforehand. Before genomic DNA was isolated with the DNeasy Blood & Tissue Kit, mouse tissues were minced with razor blades in buffered saline.

The sequencing input was lymph node tissue. The source of this sequence is a female BALB/c mouse given C57BL/6 T cells with graft-versus-host disease after an allogeneic hematopoietic cell transplant. The chain is made from TRBV12-2 and TRBJ1-3, and 12 junctional nucleotides match TRBD1. Here the CDR3 is given as CASSRDRGPGNTLYF. Partial CDR3 DNA: TGTGCCAGCTCTCGGGACAGGGGGCCTGGAAATACGCTCTAT. When the CDR3 is completed using the reference TRBV12-2 and TRBJ1-3 genes on either side, the full variable domain is NSGVVQSPRYIIKGKGERSILKCIPISGHLSVAWYQQTQGQELKFFIQHYDKMERDKGNLPSRFSVQQFDDYHSEMNMSALELEDSAVYFCASSRDRGPGNTLYFGEGSRLIVV.